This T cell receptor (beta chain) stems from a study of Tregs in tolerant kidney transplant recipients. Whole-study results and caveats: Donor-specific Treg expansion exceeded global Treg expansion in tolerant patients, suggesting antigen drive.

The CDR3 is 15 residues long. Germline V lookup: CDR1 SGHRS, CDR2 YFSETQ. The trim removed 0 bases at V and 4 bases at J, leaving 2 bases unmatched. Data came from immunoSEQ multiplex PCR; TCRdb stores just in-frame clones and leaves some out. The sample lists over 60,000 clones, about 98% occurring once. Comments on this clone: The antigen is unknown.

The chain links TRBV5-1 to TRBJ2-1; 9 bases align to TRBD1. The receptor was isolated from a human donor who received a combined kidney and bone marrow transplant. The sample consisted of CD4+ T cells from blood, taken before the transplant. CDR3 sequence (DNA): TGCGCCAGCAGCTTGGAGGGACAGGGATACAATGAGCAGTTCTTC. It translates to CASSLEGQGYNEQFF.